The entry below describes one T cell receptor (beta chain). Its antigen remains unidentified. This record belongs to a study of OX40 agonist ivuxolimab in advanced cancers. The study's findings and limits: Partial responders receiving 0.1-3.0 mg/kg showed among the lowest clonal expansion.

Clones were read by immunoSEQ multiplex PCR, and TCRdb kept only the in-frame ones, dropping some. The table lists tens of thousands of clones, around 80% of them singletons. Trimming removed 5 bases from V and 3 bases from J, with 8 bases in between. The germline CDR1 and CDR2 sequences are PRHDT and FYEKMQ (reference sequence). This CDR3 comprises 12 residues. The chain is built from TRBV13 and TRBJ2-7; D might be TRBD2 (5 bases). This TCR was sampled from an adult with an advanced solid tumor such as melanoma, head and neck, liver or kidney cancer. The sequencing here drew on CD4+ or CD8+ T cells sorted from blood, taken in a trial of the OX40 agonist ivuxolimab. The CDR3 coding sequence is TGTGCCAGCAGCGACCGGGGCTACGAGCAGTACTTC. This sequence encodes CASSDRGYEQYF.